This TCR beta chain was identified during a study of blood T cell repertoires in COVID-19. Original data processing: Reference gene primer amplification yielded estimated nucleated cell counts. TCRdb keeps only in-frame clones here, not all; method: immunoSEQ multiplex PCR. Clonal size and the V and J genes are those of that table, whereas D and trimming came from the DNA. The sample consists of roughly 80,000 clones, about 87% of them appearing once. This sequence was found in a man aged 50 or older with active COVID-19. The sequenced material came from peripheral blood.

CDR3 coding DNA: TGTGCCAGCAGCCAAGAAGGGGAGGTAAAGGGGGGGTTCTACAATGAGCAGTTCTTC. Protein product: CASSQEGEVKGGFYNEQFF. The chain recombines TRBV3-1 (or the pseudogene TRBV3-2) with TRBJ2-1, with a possible D match to TRBD2 (7 bases). V dropped 0 bases and J dropped 3 bases, with 21 bases sitting between them. Germline-derived CDR1 and CDR2 are LGHDT and YNNKEL (reference sequence). The CDR3 has 19 residues.